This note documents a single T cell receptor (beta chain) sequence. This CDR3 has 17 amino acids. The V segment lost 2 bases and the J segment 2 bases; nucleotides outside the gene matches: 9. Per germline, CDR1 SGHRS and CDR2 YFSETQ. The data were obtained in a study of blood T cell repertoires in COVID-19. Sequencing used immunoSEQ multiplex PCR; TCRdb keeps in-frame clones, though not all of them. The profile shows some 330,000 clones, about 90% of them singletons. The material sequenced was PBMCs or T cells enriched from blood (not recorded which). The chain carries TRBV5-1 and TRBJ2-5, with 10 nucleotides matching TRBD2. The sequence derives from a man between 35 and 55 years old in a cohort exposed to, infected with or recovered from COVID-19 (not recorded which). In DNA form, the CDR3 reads TGCGCCAGCAGCTTCGGGACTAGCGTGCTTCGGCAAGAGACCCAGTACTTC. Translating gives CASSFGTSVLRQETQYF. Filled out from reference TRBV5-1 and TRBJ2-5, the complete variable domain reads KAGVTQTPRYLIKTRGQQVTLSCSPISGHRSVSWYQQTPGQGLQFLFEYFSETQRNKGNFPGRFSGRQFSNSRSEMNVSTLELGDSALYLCASSFGTSVLRQETQYFGPGTRLLVL.